The clone carrying this TCR beta chain was detected only once. TCRdb's table, derived via immunoSEQ multiplex PCR, lists solely in-frame clones and lacks some. The top ten hold about 15% of the sample, which has approximately 82,000 clones, around nine tenths seen once. This specimen comes from a study of blood T cell repertoires in COVID-19. On the study more broadly: T cells, B-cell-depleted T cells, or PBMCs provided the cDNA or gDNA that served as material.

Germline V gene lookup returns CDR1 SGHNT and CDR2 YYREEE (reference sequence). CDR3 length equals 14 residues. The V and J ends lost 2 bases and 1 base respectively, with 9 bases between them. The TCR sequence derives from a man between 65 and 79 years old with active or convalescent COVID-19. The gene calls are TRBV5-4 and TRBJ1-1; D is undetermined. Sample: peripheral blood. In DNA, the CDR3 is TGTGCCAGCAGCTTTCGAGGGCGGAACACTGAAGCTTTCTTT. Translation: CASSFRGRNTEAFF.